This T cell receptor beta chain was profiled in a study of cytomegalovirus exposure and HLA in healthy donors. To note about this clone: Its specificity is unknown.

Whole-study findings and limits: Specific recognition of CMV antigens was confirmed in vitro for a few chains (all CMV-associated).

From the 120-subject validation cohort, which was separate from the roughly 690-subject first cohort, the donors were drawn. With 5 bases removed from V and 3 bases from J, the gap between germline ends came to 11 bases. The CDR3 is made up of 13 amino acids. Germline V lookup: CDR1 LNHDA, CDR2 SQIVND (reference sequence). Using immunoSEQ multiplex PCR, the repertoire was profiled, and TCRdb retains in-frame clones only, with some absent. The sample consists of some 120,000 clones, about nine tenths of them appearing once. The source is a man in his thirties or forties in good health and CMV-seronegative. The rearrangement uses TRBV19 and TRBJ2-7; weak D call: TRBD2 (5 bases). The sequenced material came from PBMCs. Written as DNA, the CDR3 is TGTGCCAGTAGTCTAGGGAGTCTCTACGAGCAGTACTTC. Its translation is CASSLGSLYEQYF.